This TCR beta chain was retrieved from a study of blood T cell repertoires in COVID-19. Study-level background: Acute and convalescent COVID-19 samples came from the United States, Italy and Spain. PBMCs, B-cell-depleted T cells, or T cells were the source of the cDNA or gDNA that made up the material.

The CDR3 spans 16 residues. From germline, CDR1 is KGHSH and CDR2 LQKENI. V was cut by 4 bases and J by 1 base, with 11 bases left in between. Per the original methods: How many nucleated cells were present was estimated from reference gene primer amplification. Sequencing was performed with immunoSEQ multiplex PCR; in TCRdb, only in-frame clones are kept and a portion is missing. V, J and clone size were drawn from that table, and D and trimming were deduced from the DNA. The top ten hold 1.5% to 1.9% of the sample, which has 120,000 to 150,000 clones, about 90% seen once. The J gene is TRBJ1-6, the V gene TRBV18; maybe TRBD1 (5 bases). The sample consisted of peripheral blood. This TCR was recovered from a woman aged 55-70 years with acute or convalescent COVID-19. The CDR3 coding sequence is TGTGCCAGCTCACTCGATAGGGGATCCTATAATTCACCCCTCCACTTT. Protein: CASSLDRGSYNSPLHF.